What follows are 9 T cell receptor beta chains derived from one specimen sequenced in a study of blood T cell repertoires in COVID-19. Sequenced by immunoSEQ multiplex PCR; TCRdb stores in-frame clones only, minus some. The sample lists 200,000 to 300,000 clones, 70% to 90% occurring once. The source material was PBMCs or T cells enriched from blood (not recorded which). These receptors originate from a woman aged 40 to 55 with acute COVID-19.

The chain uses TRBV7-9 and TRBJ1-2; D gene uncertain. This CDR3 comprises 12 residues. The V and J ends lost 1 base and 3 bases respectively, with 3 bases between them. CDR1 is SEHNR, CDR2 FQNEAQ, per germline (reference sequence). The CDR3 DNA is TGTGCCAGCAGCTTAGGCGACTATGGCTACACCTTC. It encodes CASSLGDYGYTF.

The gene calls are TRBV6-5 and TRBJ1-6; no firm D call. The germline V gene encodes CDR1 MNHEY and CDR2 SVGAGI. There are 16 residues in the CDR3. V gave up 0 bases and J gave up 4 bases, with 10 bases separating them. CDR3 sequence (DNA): TGTGCCAGCAGTTACTCGACTCGGGGTTATAATTCACCCCTCCACTTT. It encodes CASSYSTRGYNSPLHF.

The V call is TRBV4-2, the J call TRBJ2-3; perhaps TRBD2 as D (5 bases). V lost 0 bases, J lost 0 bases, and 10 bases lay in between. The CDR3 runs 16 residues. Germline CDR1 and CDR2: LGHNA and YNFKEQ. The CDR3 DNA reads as TGTGCCAGCAGCCAAGAGGGAGCGGCTAGCACAGATACGCAGTATTTT. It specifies CASSQEGAASTDTQYF.

The CDR3 region is CSGTANTGELFF. Written as DNA, the CDR3 is TGCAGCGGTACTGCGAACACCGGGGAGCTGTTTTTT. The chain uses TRBV29-1 and TRBJ2-2; D uncertain. V lost 7 bases, J lost 0 bases, and 6 bases lay in between. Germline assignment: CDR1 SQVTM and CDR2 ANQGSEA. This CDR3 is 12 amino acids long.

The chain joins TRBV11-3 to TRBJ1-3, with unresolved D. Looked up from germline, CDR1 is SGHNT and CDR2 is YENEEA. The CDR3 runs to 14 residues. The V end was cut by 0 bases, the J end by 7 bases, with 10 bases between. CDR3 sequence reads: CASSLETNSNTIYF. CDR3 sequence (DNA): TGTGCCAGCAGCTTAGAGACAAACTCCAACACCATATATTTT.

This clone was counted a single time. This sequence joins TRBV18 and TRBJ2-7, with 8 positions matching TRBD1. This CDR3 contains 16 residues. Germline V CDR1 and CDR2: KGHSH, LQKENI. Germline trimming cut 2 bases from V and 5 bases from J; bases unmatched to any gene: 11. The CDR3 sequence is CASSPYARGLLDEQYF. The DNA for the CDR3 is TGTGCCAGCTCACCATATGCCAGGGGGCTGTTGGACGAGCAGTACTTC.

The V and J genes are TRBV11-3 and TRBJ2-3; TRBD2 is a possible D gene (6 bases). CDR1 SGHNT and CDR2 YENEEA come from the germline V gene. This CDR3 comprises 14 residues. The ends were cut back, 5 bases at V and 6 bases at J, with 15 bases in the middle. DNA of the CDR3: TGTGCCAGCAGCCCGGGACTCACGACGGATACGCAGTATTTT. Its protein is CASSPGLTTDTQYF. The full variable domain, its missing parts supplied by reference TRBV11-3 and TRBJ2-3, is EAGVVQSPRYKIIEKKQPVAFWCNPISGHNTLYWYLQNLGQGPELLIRYENEEAVDDSQLPKDRFSAERLKGVDSTLKIQPAELGDSAVYLCASSPGLTTDTQYFGPGTRLTVL.

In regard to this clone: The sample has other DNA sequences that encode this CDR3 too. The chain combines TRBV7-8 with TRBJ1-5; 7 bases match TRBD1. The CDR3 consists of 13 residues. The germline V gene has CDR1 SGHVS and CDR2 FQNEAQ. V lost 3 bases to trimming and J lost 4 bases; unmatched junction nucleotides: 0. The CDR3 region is CASSLDRNQPQHF. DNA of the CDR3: TGTGCCAGCAGCTTGGACAGGAATCAGCCCCAGCATTTT.

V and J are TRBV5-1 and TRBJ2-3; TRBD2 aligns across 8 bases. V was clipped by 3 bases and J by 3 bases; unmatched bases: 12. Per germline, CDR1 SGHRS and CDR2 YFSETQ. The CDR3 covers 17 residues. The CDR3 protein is CASSSRSAGVRTDTQYF. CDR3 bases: TGCGCCAGCAGCTCGCGATCAGCGGGAGTGAGGACAGATACGCAGTATTTT.